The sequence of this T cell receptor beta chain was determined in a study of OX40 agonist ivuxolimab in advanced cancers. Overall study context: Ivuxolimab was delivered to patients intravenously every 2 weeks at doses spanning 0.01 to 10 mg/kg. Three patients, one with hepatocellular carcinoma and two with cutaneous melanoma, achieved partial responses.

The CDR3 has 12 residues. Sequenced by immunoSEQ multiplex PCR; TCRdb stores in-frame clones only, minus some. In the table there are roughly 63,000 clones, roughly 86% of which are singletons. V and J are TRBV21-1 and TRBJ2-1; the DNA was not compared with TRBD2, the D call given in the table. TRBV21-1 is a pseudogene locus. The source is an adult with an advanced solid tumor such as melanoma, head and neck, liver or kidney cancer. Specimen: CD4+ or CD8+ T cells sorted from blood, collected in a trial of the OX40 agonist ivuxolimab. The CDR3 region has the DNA TGTGCCAGCAGCAACGTTGACAATGAGCAGTTCTTC. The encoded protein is CASSNVDNEQFF.